The present entry profiles one T cell receptor (beta chain) with its context. This CDR3 spans 14 amino acids. Germline values: CDR1 MNHEY, CDR2 SVGAGI. Trimming took off 0 bases at V and 4 bases at J, with 9 bases between the two ends. These data originate in a study of blood T cell repertoires in COVID-19. Per the authors' pipeline: Nucleated cell number was recorded as an estimate derived from reference gene primer amplification. Assay: immunoSEQ multiplex PCR; the TCRdb copy retains only in-frame clones and omits some. V, J and clone size are taken as reported in that table, and D and trimming were inferred from the DNA itself. Among a few hundred thousand clones listed, about 87% were seen once.

What was sequenced was peripheral blood. This clonotype was obtained from a woman in her twenties or thirties who had recovered from COVID-19. This rearrangement joins TRBV6-5 to TRBJ1-2; unclear D gene. The CDR3 reads CASSYSPLTYGYTF. DNA for the CDR3: TGTGCCAGCAGTTACTCCCCCCTAACCTATGGCTACACCTTC.